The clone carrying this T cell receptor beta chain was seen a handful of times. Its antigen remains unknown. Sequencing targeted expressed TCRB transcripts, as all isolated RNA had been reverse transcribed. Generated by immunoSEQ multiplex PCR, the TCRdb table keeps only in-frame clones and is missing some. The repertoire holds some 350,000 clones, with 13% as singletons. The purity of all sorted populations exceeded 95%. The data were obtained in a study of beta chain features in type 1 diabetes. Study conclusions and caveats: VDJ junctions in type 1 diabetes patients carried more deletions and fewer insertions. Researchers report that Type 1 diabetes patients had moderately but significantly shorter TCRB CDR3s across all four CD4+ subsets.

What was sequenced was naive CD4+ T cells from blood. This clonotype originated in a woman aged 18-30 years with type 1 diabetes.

The CDR3 loop reads CASSPRTGGSQETQYF. CDR3 in DNA: TGTGCCAGCTCACCCCGGACAGGGGGCAGCCAAGAGACCCAGTACTTC. V and J are TRBV18 and TRBJ2-5, with TRBD1 identical over 11 bases. CDR1 is KGHSH and CDR2 is LQKENI in the germline V gene. V lost 3 bases, J lost 1 base, and 4 bases stayed unmatched. The CDR3 sequence is 16 residues long.